This is a list of T cell receptor beta chains from one sample in a study of cytomegalovirus exposure and HLA in healthy donors. The method was immunoSEQ multiplex PCR; TCRdb's version includes in-frame clones alone and lacks a portion of them. Of roughly 150,000 clones in the sample, roughly 87% were seen once. The specimen sequenced was PBMCs. These receptors all come from a girl aged 5-17 years in good health and CMV-seropositive. Both conserved end residues are part of each CDR3. Size is omitted from some rows. Given values are once, few, many or a class for expanded clones.

v_gene: TRBV4-3; abundance: few; j_gene: TRBJ1-2; CDR3aa: CASSQDHRRQGDGYTF
v_gene: TRBV6-1; abundance: -; j_gene: TRBJ2-1; CDR3aa: CASSSGLYNEQFF
v_gene: TRBV5-1; abundance: -; j_gene: TRBJ2-7; CDR3aa: CASSSATGPINEQYF
v_gene: TRBV9; abundance: -; j_gene: TRBJ2-7; CDR3aa: CASSFKSGDYYEQYF
v_gene: TRBV5-1; abundance: -; j_gene: TRBJ1-2; CDR3aa: CASSTTGRGASGYTF
v_gene: TRBV7-3; abundance: -; j_gene: TRBJ1-2; CDR3aa: CASSPTGGRDGYTF
v_gene: TRBV6-1; abundance: -; j_gene: TRBJ2-5; CDR3aa: CASSDGLAGIDWYF
v_gene: TRBV2; abundance: once; j_gene: TRBJ2-7; CDR3aa: CALRLGLRGTYEQYF
v_gene: TRBV29-1; abundance: -; j_gene: TRBJ2-2; CDR3aa: CSVEGRYTGELFF
v_gene: TRBV10-2; abundance: -; j_gene: TRBJ2-7; CDR3aa: CASRGDRGTVEQYF
v_gene: TRBV4-1; abundance: -; j_gene: TRBJ2-7; CDR3aa: CASSQERSGQYYEQYF
v_gene: TRBV10-3; abundance: -; j_gene: TRBJ2-5; CDR3aa: CAIARQMSQETQYF
v_gene: TRBV2; abundance: few; j_gene: TRBJ1-4; CDR3aa: CASSERAEKLFF
v_gene: TRBV7-2; abundance: -; j_gene: TRBJ1-5; CDR3aa: CASSHERTGAGQPQHF
v_gene: TRBV28; abundance: -; j_gene: TRBJ2-2; CDR3aa: CASSCNPLTYRAGECLAGELFF
v_gene: TRBV6-1; abundance: -; j_gene: TRBJ1-1; CDR3aa: CASRDRGGNTEAFF
v_gene: TRBV5-1; abundance: -; j_gene: TRBJ2-7; CDR3aa: CASSLGTENYEQYF
v_gene: TRBV4-1; abundance: -; j_gene: TRBJ2-1; CDR3aa: CASSHSNGQRTYNEQFF
v_gene: TRBV5-6; abundance: -; j_gene: TRBJ2-1; CDR3aa: CASSLVGGEQFF
v_gene: TRBV28; abundance: -; j_gene: TRBJ2-7; CDR3aa: CASSLTQETYEQYF
v_gene: TRBV28; abundance: once; j_gene: TRBJ1-5; CDR3aa: CASSSDRDPNQPQHF
v_gene: TRBV29-1; abundance: -; j_gene: TRBJ2-2; CDR3aa: CSVVWGTNTGELFF
v_gene: TRBV2; abundance: -; j_gene: TRBJ2-3; CDR3aa: CASSDSLRGPDTQYF
v_gene: TRBV6-5; abundance: -; j_gene: TRBJ1-2; CDR3aa: CASSWGPAGYGYTF
v_gene: TRBV15; abundance: few; j_gene: TRBJ2-7; CDR3aa: CATSGGLAYEQYF
v_gene: TRBV28; abundance: -; j_gene: TRBJ1-2; CDR3aa: CASSITQGQPDGCTF